This T cell receptor (beta chain) was captured in a study of T cells in tuberculosis. Looking at the study overall: CD1B tetramers identified T cells specific for mycobacterial lipid GMM. This South African cohort compared adolescents with or without latent tuberculosis against adults with active tuberculosis.

Comments on this clone: Its antigen remains unidentified.

Germline CDR1 SGHRS, CDR2 YFSETQ. V lost 2 bases and J 0 bases, leaving 10 bases between the germline ends. This CDR3 is 15 amino acids long. Libraries were prepared by immunoSEQ multiplex PCR; TCRdb keeps only in-frame clonotypes and omits some of them. The sample shows around 25,000 clones, around 90% of them seen only once. General study findings and limits: GEM motif frequencies gave less than 75% accuracy; the GMM repertoire gave almost 90%. The TCR-beta difference was not significant; alpha differences partly reflected length.

The chain recombines TRBV5-1 with TRBJ2-3; D not certain. What was sequenced was PBMCs. The TCR comes from a donor aged 10-35 years with latent tuberculosis or without tuberculosis infection. Some clones in this sample may be carry-over from other donors' samples. The CDR3 coding sequence is TGCGCCAGCAGCTTAGACGGGTCTAGCACAGATACGCAGTATTTT. Translation: CASSLDGSSTDTQYF.